The 32 T cell receptor beta chains presented below share a single source sample, sequenced in a study of type 1 and type 2 diabetes patients. Amplification started from genomic DNA. A primer set of 30 forward and 13 reverse primers amplified the CDR3. One entry per CDR3 protein, called by TCRdb with MiXCR from the multiplex PCR reads. This sample has some 250,000 distinct CDR3 sequences; around 47% occur once, and the top ten carry around 13%. The sample comprised peripheral blood mononuclear cells (PBMCs). Receptors originate from a man between 18 and 29 years old with type 2 diabetes.

The V gene is TRBV28, the J gene TRBJ1-4; no clear D gene. The V gene's germline CDR1 is MDHEN and CDR2 SYDVKM. The CDR3 runs to 14 residues. V lost 4 bases to trimming and J lost 7 bases, with 13 bases between them. The CDR3 spells CASSYDLLGEKLFF. Here the CDR3 DNA reads TGTGCCAGCAGTTACGATCTCCTTGGTGAAAAACTGTTTTTT.

The rearrangement links TRBV5-8 to TRBJ1-4; D is unclear. V lost 0 bases and J lost 3, with 9 bases in between. Germline CDR1 SGHTS, CDR2 YDEGEE. The CDR3 sequence is 15 residues long. Written as DNA, the CDR3 is TGTGCCAGCAGCTTGGGGGTAGAGTCTAATGAAAAACTGTTTTTT. Encoded protein: CASSLGVESNEKLFF.

This chain connects TRBV7-2 to TRBJ2-7; 9 bases match TRBD1. Germline V gene lookup returns CDR1 SGHTA and CDR2 FQGNSA. The CDR3 has 12 residues. The CDR3 sequence: CASSSGGTGIDV. The DNA of the CDR3 is TGTGCCAGCAGCTCAGGAGGGACAGGGATTGATGTC.

The chain links TRBV14 to TRBJ2-1; 10 bases map to TRBD2. V was clipped by 3 bases and J by 4 bases; unmatched bases: 18. This CDR3 spans 20 amino acids. CDR1 is SGHDN, CDR2 FVKESK, per germline. Written as DNA, the CDR3 is TGTGCCAGCAGCCAGTCTAGCGGGAGTGTAATAAGGTACTCATACAATGAGCAGTTCTTC. It specifies CASSQSSGSVIRYSYNEQFF.

J is TRBJ2-7 and V is TRBV5-1; 7 bases align to TRBD2. V lost 4 bases and J lost 5; bases outside the gene matches: 6. CDR1 is SGHRS, CDR2 YFSETQ, per germline. The CDR3 runs to 13 residues. The CDR3 DNA reads as TGCGCCAGCAGCGGAGGACTAGGACACGAGCAGTACTTC. Translating it yields CASSGGLGHEQYF.

Only a few counts were recorded for this clonotype. The gene calls are TRBV7-8 and TRBJ2-1; D unclear. In germline, CDR1 is SGHVS, CDR2 FQNEAQ. V lost 5 bases, J lost 0 bases, and 14 bases lay in between. There are 16 residues in the CDR3. CDR3: CASSAQEQSSYNEQFF. In DNA, the CDR3 is TGTGCCAGCAGCGCGCAGGAACAGAGCTCCTACAATGAGCAGTTCTTC.

In this sample, this clonotype turned up a few times. The rearrangement links TRBV7-2 to TRBJ1-1; D possibly corresponds to TRBD1 (5 bases). This CDR3 spans 14 amino acids. V lost 5 bases and J 0 bases, leaving 10 bases between the germline ends. In germline, CDR1 is SGHTA, CDR2 FQGNSA. This CDR3 reads CASSKGQMNTEAFF. CDR3 in DNA: TGTGCCAGCAGCAAGGGGCAGATGAACACTGAAGCTTTCTTT.

V usage is TRBV20-1 and J usage is TRBJ2-5; 7 bases align to TRBD2. The CDR3 is 14 amino acids. The germline V gene has CDR1 DFQATT and CDR2 SNEGSKA (reference sequence). V shed 6 bases, J shed 5 bases, and the junction held 12 bases outside the gene matches. CDR3 nucleotide sequence: TGCAGTGCCCTACCGAGGGCCGGGGGGGAGACCCAGTACTTC. Translating it yields CSALPRAGGETQYF.

The rearrangement links TRBV30 to TRBJ1-1; D remains ambiguous. V lost 2 bases and J 1 base, leaving 5 bases between the germline ends. Germline CDR1 reads GTSNPN; CDR2 reads SVGIG (reference sequence). The CDR3 runs 12 residues. CDR3 sequence reads: CAWSRRNTEAFF. DNA of the CDR3: TGTGCCTGGAGTAGGCGGAACACTGAAGCTTTCTTT.

The chain combines TRBV25-1 with TRBJ2-7, with 8 bases fitting TRBD1. CDR3 size: 16 residues. Germline-derived CDR1 and CDR2 are MGHDK and SYGVNS. Losses at the gene ends were 7 bases for V and 6 bases for J; bases not matched to a gene: 17. The CDR3 here is CASNSGQGHFGGEQYF. In nucleotides, the CDR3 is TGTGCCAGCAACTCAGGACAGGGCCACTTTGGGGGCGAGCAGTACTTC.

This chain connects TRBV10-3 to TRBJ2-1; 7 nucleotides line up with TRBD1. The length of the CDR3 is 15 residues. V lost 4 bases, J lost 3 bases, and 6 bases stayed unmatched. Germline CDR1 reads ENHRY; CDR2 reads SYGVKD. The CDR3 coding sequence is TGTGCCATCAGTGCCGGGACAGATTACTACAATGAGCAGTTCTTC. Its translation is CAISAGTDYYNEQFF.

Only a few counts were recorded for this clonotype. This sequence joins TRBV14 and TRBJ2-7; D is unclear. Germline CDR1 and CDR2: SGHDN and FVKESK. CDR3 length: 12 residues. Between the trimmed V and J ends, which lost 7 bases and 3 bases, there was a span of 10 bases. The CDR3 reads CASTENRYEQYF. The CDR3 bases are TGTGCCAGCACCGAAAACCGCTACGAGCAGTACTTC.

In its sample, this clonotype was seen once. An end of the junction does not agree with germline; a read error may underlie this. This chain links TRBV2 with TRBJ2-7, with D tentatively TRBD2 (6 bases). The germline V gene has CDR1 SNHLY and CDR2 FYNNEI. The CDR3 is 12 amino acids. The CDR3: CVSSLHAGEQYF. The CDR3, as DNA: TGTGTCAGCTCCCTACACGCGGGGGAGCAGTACTTC.

This clonotype has just a few counts. In nucleotides, the CDR3 is TGTGCCAGCAGTTACAGCATCGGGACAGCAGGAGGGCTCTACGAGCAGTACTTC. This encodes CASSYSIGTAGGLYEQYF. The rearrangement links TRBV6-2 or TRBV6-3 to TRBJ2-7; D perhaps matches TRBD1 (7 bases). The CDR3 runs 18 residues. Germline-derived CDR1 and CDR2 are MNHEY and SVGEGT. Trimming removed 2 bases from V and 3 bases from J, with 23 bases in between.

V gene TRBV18 combines with J gene TRBJ2-7; tentative D call: TRBD2 (6 bases). The CDR3 loop spans 17 amino acids. Germline V gene sequence: CDR1 KGHSH, CDR2 LQKENI. Trimming stripped 1 base from V and 6 bases from J, with 22 bases between. The CDR3 loop reads CASSPLKGTGEVSEQYF. The DNA for the CDR3 is TGTGCCAGCTCACCACTAAAAGGGACTGGCGAAGTATCCGAGCAGTACTTC.

The table lists this clonotype with a few counts. The chain couples TRBV19 to TRBJ1-2; D is perhaps TRBD1 (6 bases). V lost 5 bases and J 3 bases, leaving 19 bases between the germline ends. Germline values: CDR1 LNHDA, CDR2 SQIVND (reference sequence). CDR3 size: 16 residues. DNA of the CDR3: TGTGCCAGTAGTGGGGCACAGGGACCGGCTTACTATGGCTACACCTTC. It encodes CASSGAQGPAYYGYTF.

This chain links TRBV27 with TRBJ2-1, with a tentative D call TRBD2 (6 bases). The CDR3 runs to 15 residues. Germline V gene data show CDR1 as MNHEY and CDR2 as SMNVEV (reference sequence). V lost 0 bases and J lost 7, with 13 bases in between. The CDR3 DNA sequence: TGTGCCAGCAGTTTATCCACGGGGGAACGGAATGAGCAGTTCTTC. Protein: CASSLSTGERNEQFF.

This clonotype showed up just a few times. The rearrangement joins TRBV20-1 to TRBJ2-1; 10 positions match TRBD2. V trimming: 0 bases; J trimming: 5 bases; junction bases outside the gene matches: 7. This CDR3 comprises 16 residues. Germline lookup yields CDR1 DFQATT and CDR2 SNEGSKA (reference sequence). The CDR3 coding sequence is TGCAGTGCTAGAGAACCCGGGACTAGCGTAAACAATGAGCAGTTCTTC. Translation: CSAREPGTSVNNEQFF.

The chain has TRBV7-8 and TRBJ1-5; D is unclear. The CDR3 extends over 13 amino acids. Trimming took 1 base from V and 9 from J, leaving 10 bases between them. Per germline, CDR1 SGHVS and CDR2 FQNEAQ. CDR3 sequence: CASSLGRDRPQHF. DNA of the CDR3: TGTGCCAGCAGCTTAGGGCGGGATCGGCCCCAGCATTTT. Together with reference TRBV7-8 and TRBJ1-5, the CDR3 gives the full variable domain: GAGVSQSPRYKVAKRGQDVALRCDPISGHVSLFWYQQALGQGPEFLTYFQNEAQLDKSGLPSDRFFAERPEGSVSTLKIQRTQQEDSAVYLCASSLGRDRPQHFGDGTRLSIL.

This sequence joins TRBV12-3 or TRBV12-4 and TRBJ2-2; D is unclear. The V and J ends lost 4 bases and 2 bases respectively, with 17 bases between them. CDR3 length: 17 amino acids. Here the CDR3 reads CASSSGRTDPNTGELFF. The CDR3 DNA follows: TGTGCCAGCAGTTCTGGACGGACCGATCCCAACACCGGGGAGCTGTTTTTT.

The chain is built from TRBV10-1 and TRBJ1-6; D is unresolved. With 0 bases removed from V and 6 bases from J, the gap between germline ends came to 3 bases. Germline CDR1 is WNHNN and CDR2 is SYGVQD (reference sequence). CDR3 length equals 13 residues. The CDR3 is CASSESGNSPLHF. CDR3 coding DNA: TGCGCCAGCAGTGAGTCGGGTAATTCACCCCTCCACTTT.

The table lists this clonotype with a few counts. This chain uses TRBV30 with TRBJ2-7, with TRBD1 matching 7 bases. Germline V gene lookup returns CDR1 GTSNPN and CDR2 SVGIG (reference sequence). The CDR3 is 18 amino acids. Losses at the gene ends were 2 bases for V and 7 bases for J; bases not matched to a gene: 23. The CDR3 sequence: CAWSTLRLEGGRTGEQYF. The CDR3 DNA sequence: TGTGCCTGGAGTACCCTCCGGCTTGAAGGGGGCCGAACGGGGGAGCAGTACTTC.

This clonotype appeared a few times. The V and J genes are TRBV19 and TRBJ2-5, with TRBD1 identical over 7 bases. CDR1 is LNHDA, CDR2 SQIVND, per germline (reference sequence). CDR3 length equals 13 residues. V shed 3 bases and J 3 bases; nucleotides not matched to a gene: 1. CDR3 loop: CASSIQGEETQYF. CDR3 in DNA: TGTGCCAGTAGTATCCAGGGGGAAGAGACCCAGTACTTC.

The V call is TRBV4-1, the J call TRBJ2-3, with 10 bases that match TRBD2. CDR1 is MGHRA and CDR2 is YSYEKL in the germline V gene. The CDR3 runs to 17 residues. The junction had 3 bases not matched to a gene; V was cut back by 0 bases and J by 0 bases. The DNA of the CDR3 is TGCGCCAGCAGCCAAGACCTAGCGGGGGACAGCACAGATACGCAGTATTTT. Encoded protein: CASSQDLAGDSTDTQYF.

This clonotype was seen a few times. This chain joins TRBV2 and TRBJ2-5; 7 bases align to TRBD1. This CDR3 is 13 amino acids long. Trimming cost V 8 bases and J 5 bases; bases outside gene matches: 8. Germline loops: CDR1 SNHLY, CDR2 FYNNEI. The chain's CDR3 is CASATGVVETQYF. The CDR3 nucleotides are TGTGCCAGCGCTACAGGGGTGGTGGAGACCCAGTACTTC.

The chain combines TRBV20-1 with TRBJ1-1, with a tentative D call TRBD1 (5 bases). V was clipped by 5 bases and J by 3 bases, with 10 bases between them. The CDR3 covers 12 residues. From germline, CDR1 is DFQATT and CDR2 SNEGSKA (reference sequence). The CDR3 reads CSAGTGYTEAFF. CDR3 coding DNA: TGCAGTGCTGGTACAGGATACACTGAAGCTTTCTTT.

Comment on this clonotype: This may stem from a read error, because a much larger clone lies one nucleotide away. This chain links TRBV20-1 with TRBJ1-1; D is ambiguous. The CDR3 runs to 15 residues. CDR1 is DFQATT, CDR2 SNEGSKA, per germline (reference sequence). This CDR3 is CNARDESAPHTEAFF. The CDR3 DNA is TGCAATGCTAGAGATGAGTCCGCCCCGCACACTGAAGCTTTCTTT.

At least ten counts were recorded for this clonotype. The chain joins TRBV19 to TRBJ1-1; D not certain. The CDR3 spans 11 residues. Trimming removed 4 bases at V and 5 bases at J, with 5 bases between. The germline gives CDR1 LNHDA, CDR2 SQIVND (reference sequence). In DNA, the CDR3 is TGTGCCAGTAGTAGGGGTACTGAAGCTTTCTTT. This codes for CASSRGTEAFF.

The chain couples TRBV12-3 or TRBV12-4 to TRBJ2-7, with D possibly matching TRBD2 (6 bases). The CDR3 spans 14 residues. The V end lost 7 bases, the J end lost 2 bases, and 15 bases lay between the germline ends. The DNA of the CDR3 is TGTGCCAGCATCCGGGGACTGGGGGCCTACGAGCAGTACTTC. This gives the protein CASIRGLGAYEQYF.

The V and J genes are TRBV7-3 and TRBJ2-7; D remains ambiguous. The CDR3 has 16 residues. Germline CDR1 and CDR2: SGHTA and FQGTGA. Trimming removed 11 bases from V and 5 bases from J, with 28 bases in between. The CDR3, as DNA: TGTGCCTGCAACCCACTCAAGGGCAAGGGTGAAAACGAGCAGTACTTC. Protein product: CACNPLKGKGENEQYF. Using reference TRBV7-3 and TRBJ2-7 for the parts outside the CDR3, the full variable domain is GAGVSQTPSNKVTEKGKYVELRCDPISGHTALYWYRQSLGQGPEFLIYFQGTGAADDSGLPNDRFFAVRPEGSVSTLKIQRTERGDSAVYLCACNPLKGKGENEQYFGPGTRLTVT.

This clonotype was observed at least ten times. The J gene is TRBJ2-5, the V gene TRBV19; D is unresolved. The CDR3 sequence is 15 residues long. Germline loops: CDR1 LNHDA, CDR2 SQIVND (reference sequence). V was pared by 2 bases and J by 4 bases, with 14 bases between. The CDR3 here is CASSISDTYRETQYF. Written as DNA, the CDR3 is TGTGCCAGTAGTATATCTGACACGTATCGAGAGACCCAGTACTTC.

The genes are TRBV5-1 and TRBJ2-1, with D hard to call. V dropped 3 bases and J dropped 4 bases, with 8 bases sitting between them. The CDR3 is 13 amino acids. Looked up from germline, CDR1 is SGHRS and CDR2 is YFSETQ. The CDR3 protein is CASSSVGYNEQFF. In DNA form, the CDR3 reads TGCGCCAGCAGCTCGGTGGGATACAATGAGCAGTTCTTC.